These 5 T cell receptor beta chains came from one sample sequenced in a study of response to subunit inactivated influenza vaccine. TCRdb processed the RT-PCR reads anew with MiXCR; each CDR3 protein has one entry. Of under 550,000 distinct CDR3 sequences in the sample, 6.5% to 8% were seen once. The source material was PBMCs from blood, sampled 23 to 25 months after vaccination. These receptors were collected from a man between 50 and 69 years old who received an inactivated influenza vaccine.

This chain links TRBV4-3 with TRBJ2-1, with D perhaps matching TRBD2 (7 bases). Trimming removed 1 base at V and 6 bases at J, with 19 bases between. The CDR3 consists of 17 residues. Germline V gene data show CDR1 as LGHNA and CDR2 as YSLEER. The CDR3 nucleotides read TGCGCCAGCAGCCAAGCTCTCGCGGGGGCCTTCCCCAATGAGCAGTTCTTC. Residues: CASSQALAGAFPNEQFF.

J is TRBJ2-7 and V is TRBV4-2, with D possibly matching TRBD1 (6 bases). Germline CDR1 is LGHNA and CDR2 is YNFKEQ. This CDR3 is 15 amino acids long. V dropped 4 bases and J dropped 2 bases, with 15 bases sitting between them. The CDR3 loop is CASSPWAGDTYEQYF. CDR3 nucleotides: TGTGCCAGCAGCCCCTGGGCAGGGGATACCTACGAGCAGTACTTC.

A few counts support this clonotype. This rearrangement joins TRBV18 to TRBJ1-1; D possibly corresponds to TRBD1 (5 bases). The CDR3 contains 14 residues. V lost 2 bases and J 2 bases, leaving 9 bases between the germline ends. CDR1 KGHSH and CDR2 LQKENI come from the germline V gene. CDR3 DNA: TGTGCCAGCTCACCATCAGGGTTAAACACTGAAGCTTTCTTT. This encodes CASSPSGLNTEAFF.

This clonotype was counted many times. The gene calls are TRBV4-3 and TRBJ2-3; D is possibly TRBD1 or TRBD2 (5 bases each). The V gene's germline CDR1 is LGHNA and CDR2 YSLEER. The V end lost 3 bases, the J end lost 8 bases, and 18 bases lay between the germline ends. The CDR3 sequence is 15 residues long. Here the CDR3 DNA reads TGCGCCAGCAGCCAGAAGGGACGGTCAAGGGGTACGCAGTATTTT. It yields the protein CASSQKGRSRGTQYF.

This clonotype was seen ten or more times. The chain carries TRBV29-1 and TRBJ2-1; 12 bases agree with TRBD2. The CDR3 spans 16 residues. Unmatched junction bases numbered 8, after V lost 4 bases and J lost 4 bases. Germline CDR1 and CDR2: SQVTM and ANQGSEA. The CDR3 nucleotides are TGCAGCGTTGTTCTAGCGGGAGGGCCTGGGTACAATGAGCAGTTCTTC. Its protein product is CSVVLAGGPGYNEQFF.